A selection of T cell receptor beta chains follows, all from one sample in a study of blood T cell repertoires in COVID-19. Measured with immunoSEQ multiplex PCR; TCRdb has only the in-frame clones, and not every one. The sample includes approximately 310,000 clones, approximately 89% of them seen just once. The specimen sequenced was peripheral blood. The receptor source for this set is a woman in her fifties or sixties who had recovered from COVID-19. Each CDR3 is given with its conserved first and last residue. A D gene is named only where the DNA matches it firmly. Rows may omit the clone size; those that give it use once, few, many or a size class.

CASSRPSGTAYGYTF | TGTGCCAGCAGCCGACCCTCCGGGACAGCCTATGGCTACACCTTC | TRBD1 | TRBJ1-2 | . | TRBV28
CASSLVGTRGTEAFF | TGTGCCAGCAGCCTTGTGGGGACTAGGGGCACTGAAGCTTTCTTT | . | TRBJ1-1 | once | TRBV6-5
CATKGAGTYEQYF | TGTGCCACCAAGGGTGCAGGGACCTACGAGCAGTACTTC | . | TRBJ2-7 | . | TRBV6-5
CATSREEQGSYEQYF | TGTGCCACCAGCAGAGAGGAGCAGGGATCTTACGAGCAGTACTTC | . | TRBJ2-7 | . | TRBV15
CASSLAWTVPVHTF | TGTGCCAGCAGCTTAGCGTGGACAGTTCCAGTACACACCTTC | . | TRBJ1-2 | . | TRBV7-2
CASSYSGPGAVDTQYF | TGTGCCAGCAGTTACTCTGGCCCCGGAGCGGTAGATACGCAGTATTTT | . | TRBJ2-3 | . | TRBV6-5
CASSLVGHGETQYF | TGTGCCAGCAGCTTGGTGGGACATGGGGAGACCCAGTACTTC | . | TRBJ2-5 | . | TRBV5-4
CASSLIKAETPQHF | TGTGCCAGCAGCTTAATTAAAGCGGAGACGCCCCAGCATTTT | . | TRBJ1-5 | . | TRBV7-2
CASSPPSRFSPLHF | TGTGCCAGCAGCCCACCCTCGCGGTTTTCACCCCTCCACTTT | . | TRBJ1-6 | few | TRBV27
CASSQPGQGNEKLFF | TGCGCCAGCAGCCAACCGGGACAGGGAAATGAAAAACTGTTTTTT | TRBD1 | TRBJ1-4 | . | TRBV4-3
CASSLSLGVPPYNEQFF | TGTGCCAGCAGCTTATCGCTCGGGGTCCCCCCCTACAATGAGCAGTTCTTC | . | TRBJ2-1 | . | TRBV11-2
CASSQPPGGGELFF | TGCGCCAGCAGCCAGCCTCCGGGAGGCGGGGAGCTGTTTTTT | TRBD2 | TRBJ2-2 | . | TRBV4-3
CASTDFYEQYF | TGTGCCAGTACGGACTTTTACGAGCAGTACTTC | . | TRBJ2-7 | . | TRBV19
CASSLQGNYGYTF | TGTGCCAGCAGCCTTCAGGGGAACTATGGCTACACCTTC | . | TRBJ1-2 | once | TRBV28
CATSRAGQALTNYGYTF | TGTGCCACCAGCAGGGCTGGGCAGGCTTTGACTAACTATGGCTACACCTTC | . | TRBJ1-2 | . | TRBV15
CAISAGQGGQPQHF | TGTGCCATCAGTGCCGGGCAGGGAGGTCAGCCCCAGCATTTT | . | TRBJ1-5 | . | TRBV10-3
CASSVDRDSEAFF | TGTGCCAGCAGCGTAGATAGGGACAGTGAAGCTTTCTTT | TRBD1 | TRBJ1-1 | . | TRBV9
CASSRDYTTEQFF | TGTGCCAGCAGCCGGGACTATACTACTGAGCAGTTCTTC | TRBD2 | TRBJ2-1 | . | TRBV7-3
CASSGAGGRTGELFF | TGTGCCAGCAGTGGGGCAGGGGGCCGTACCGGGGAGCTGTTTTTT | TRBD1 | TRBJ2-2 | few | TRBV28
CASSLTGDTEAFF | TGTGCCAGCTCGCTGACGGGGGACACTGAAGCTTTCTTT | . | TRBJ1-1 | . | TRBV18
CAGQGNTDTQYF | TGTGCCGGACAGGGGAACACAGATACGCAGTATTTT | TRBD1 | TRBJ2-3 | . | TRBV5-4
CASSLTPMNTEAFF | TGTGCCAGCAGTTTGACACCTATGAACACTGAAGCTTTCTTT | . | TRBJ1-1 | . | TRBV28
CSASRTTGDGYTF | TGCAGTGCTAGTAGGACAACAGGGGACGGCTACACCTTC | TRBD1 | TRBJ1-2 | . | TRBV20-1
CASSLQAGWVGANVLTF | TGTGCCAGCAGCTTACAAGCAGGGTGGGTTGGGGCCAACGTCCTGACTTTC | . | TRBJ2-6 | . | TRBV7-2
CASSFSGGAYEQYF | TGCGCCAGCAGCTTTAGCGGGGGGGCCTACGAGCAGTACTTC | TRBD2 | TRBJ2-7 | . | TRBV5-1
CASSLGQVGEQYF | TGTGCCAGCAGTTTGGGGCAGGTGGGCGAGCAGTACTTC | . | TRBJ2-7 | many | TRBV28
CSASIAGGSTDTQYF | TGCAGTGCTAGTATAGCGGGAGGGAGCACAGATACGCAGTATTTT | TRBD2 | TRBJ2-3 | . | TRBV20-1
CASSYRPNTEAFF | TGTGCCAGCAGTTACCGTCCGAACACTGAAGCTTTCTTT | . | TRBJ1-1 | . | TRBV6-2/TRBV6-3